This record concerns one T cell receptor (beta chain) sequence. Its specificity is not known. This specimen belongs to a study of monozygotic twins with inflammatory bowel disease. Regarding the study as a whole: Among IBD patients, fewer clonotypes were shared with others than among healthy twins, especially with disease activity. Among patients, repertoires may have gained variability from differing immunosuppressive treatments.

Germline CDR1 reads SGHTA; CDR2 reads FQGNSA. The length of the CDR3 is 14 residues. With eight separate reactions per sample, the authors made cDNA. Template switching appended UMIs that held a 6-nucleotide sample barcode. TCRdb reanalyzed the 5' RACE reads, giving one entry per CDR3 protein sequence and no DNA. Its table records fewer than 350,000 distinct CDR3 sequences. The chain has TRBV7-2 and TRBJ1-5. The receptor was derived from a human donor with ulcerative colitis or Crohn's disease, or a healthy co-twin of an affected twin (not recorded which). The sample consisted of blood. The CDR3 region is CASSLGAGNQPQHF.